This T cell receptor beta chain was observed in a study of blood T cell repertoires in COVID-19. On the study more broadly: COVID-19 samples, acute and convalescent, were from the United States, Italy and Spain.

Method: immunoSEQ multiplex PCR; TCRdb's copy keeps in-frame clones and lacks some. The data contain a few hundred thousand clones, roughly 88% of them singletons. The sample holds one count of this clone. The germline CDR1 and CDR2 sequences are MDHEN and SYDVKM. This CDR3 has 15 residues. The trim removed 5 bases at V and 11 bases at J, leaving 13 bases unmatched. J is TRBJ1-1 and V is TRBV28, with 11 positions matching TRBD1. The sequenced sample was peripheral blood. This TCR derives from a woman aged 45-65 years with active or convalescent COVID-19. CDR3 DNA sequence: TGTGCCAGCAGTCCGGGACAGGGGGACCGGCGAAGCGCTTTCTTT. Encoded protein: CASSPGQGDRRSAFF.